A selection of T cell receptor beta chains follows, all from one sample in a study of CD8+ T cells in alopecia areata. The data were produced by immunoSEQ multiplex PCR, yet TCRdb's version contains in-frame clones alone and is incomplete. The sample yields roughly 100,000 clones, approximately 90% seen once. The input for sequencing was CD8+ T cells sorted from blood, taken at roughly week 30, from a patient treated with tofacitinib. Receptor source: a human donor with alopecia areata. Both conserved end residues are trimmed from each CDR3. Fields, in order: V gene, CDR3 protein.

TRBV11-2,ASSLDVLATYEQY
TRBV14,ASSQDMDTYTQY
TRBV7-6,ASSTPVGTDYSYNEQF
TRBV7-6,ASSPVTGGSYEQY
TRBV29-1,SVAGGARNEQF
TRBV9,ASSVDPGANEQF
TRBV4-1,ASNPEGQGGYGYT
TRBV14,ASSHGGQHEAF
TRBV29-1,SVVGEEWEQY
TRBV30,AWSGTGVLGELF
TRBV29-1,SVSSDRSSYEQY